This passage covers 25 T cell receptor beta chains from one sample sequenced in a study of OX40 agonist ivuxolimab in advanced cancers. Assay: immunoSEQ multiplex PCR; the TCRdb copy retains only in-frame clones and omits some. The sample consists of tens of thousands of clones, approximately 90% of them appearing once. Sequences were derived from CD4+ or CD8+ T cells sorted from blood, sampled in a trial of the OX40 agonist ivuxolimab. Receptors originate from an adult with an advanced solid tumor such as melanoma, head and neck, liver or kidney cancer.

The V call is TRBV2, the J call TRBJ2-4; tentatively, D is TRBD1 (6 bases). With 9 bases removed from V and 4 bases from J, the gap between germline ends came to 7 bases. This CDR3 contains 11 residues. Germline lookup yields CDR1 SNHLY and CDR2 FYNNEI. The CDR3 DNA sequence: TGTGCCAGGGGGGCAAAAAACATTCAGTACTTC. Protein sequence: CARGAKNIQYF. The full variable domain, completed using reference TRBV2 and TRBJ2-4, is EPEVTQTPSHQVTQMGQEVILRCVPISNHLYFYWYRQILGQKVEFLVSFYNNEISEKSEIFDDQFSVERPDGSNFTLKIRSTKLEDSAMYFCARGAKNIQYFGAGTRLSVL.

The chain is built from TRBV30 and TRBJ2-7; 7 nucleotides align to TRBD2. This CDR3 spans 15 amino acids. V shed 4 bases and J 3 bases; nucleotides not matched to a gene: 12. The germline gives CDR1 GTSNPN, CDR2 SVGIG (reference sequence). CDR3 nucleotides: TGTGCCTGGAATGGTGGGCTAGCGGTAGGCTACGAGCAGTACTTC. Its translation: CAWNGGLAVGYEQYF.

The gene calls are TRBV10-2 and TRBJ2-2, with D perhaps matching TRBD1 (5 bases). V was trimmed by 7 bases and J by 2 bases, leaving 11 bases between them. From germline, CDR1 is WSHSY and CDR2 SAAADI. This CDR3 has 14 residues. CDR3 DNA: TGCGCCAGCAACCGGCAGGGAAACACCGGGGAGCTGTTTTTT. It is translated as CASNRQGNTGELFF.

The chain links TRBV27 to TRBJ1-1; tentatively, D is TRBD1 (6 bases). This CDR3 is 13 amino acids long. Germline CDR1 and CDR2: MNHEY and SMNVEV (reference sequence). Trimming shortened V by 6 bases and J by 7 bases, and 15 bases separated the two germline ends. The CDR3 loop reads CASSLRGADEAFF. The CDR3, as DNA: TGTGCCAGCAGCCTGCGGGGGGCAGATGAAGCTTTCTTT.

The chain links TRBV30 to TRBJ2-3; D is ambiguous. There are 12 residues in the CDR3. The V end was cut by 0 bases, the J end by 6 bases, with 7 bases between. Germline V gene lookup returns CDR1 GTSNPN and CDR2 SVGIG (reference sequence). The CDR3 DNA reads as TGTGCCTGGAGTGTACATTATGATACGCAGTATTTT. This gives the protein CAWSVHYDTQYF.

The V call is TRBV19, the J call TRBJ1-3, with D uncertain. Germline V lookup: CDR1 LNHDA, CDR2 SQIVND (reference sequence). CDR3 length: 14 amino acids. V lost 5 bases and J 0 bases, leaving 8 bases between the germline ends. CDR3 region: CASSFANSGNTIYF. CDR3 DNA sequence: TGTGCCAGTAGTTTTGCGAACTCTGGAAACACCATATATTTT.

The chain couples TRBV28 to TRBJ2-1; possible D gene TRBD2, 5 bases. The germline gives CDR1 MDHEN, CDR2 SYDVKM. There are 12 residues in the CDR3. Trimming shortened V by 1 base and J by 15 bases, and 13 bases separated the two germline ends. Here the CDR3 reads CASSLLASFLFF. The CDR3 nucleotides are TGTGCCAGCAGTTTATTGGCTAGCTTTCTGTTCTTC.

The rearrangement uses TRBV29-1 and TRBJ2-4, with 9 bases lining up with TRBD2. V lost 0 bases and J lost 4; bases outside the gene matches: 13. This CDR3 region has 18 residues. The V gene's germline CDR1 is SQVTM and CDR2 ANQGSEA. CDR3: CSVEEAWRWAGGKNIQYF. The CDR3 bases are TGCAGCGTTGAAGAAGCCTGGAGGTGGGCGGGAGGGAAAAACATTCAGTACTTC.

As DNA, the CDR3 is TGTGCCAGCAGAAAGGGATCTGGAAACACCATATATTTT. Its translation: CASRKGSGNTIYF. The chain carries TRBV6-1 and TRBJ1-3, with D unresolved. The V gene lost 6 bases and the J gene lost 1 base, with 7 bases spanning the gap. The length of the CDR3 is 13 residues. CDR1 and CDR2 from the germline V gene are MNHNS and SASEGT.

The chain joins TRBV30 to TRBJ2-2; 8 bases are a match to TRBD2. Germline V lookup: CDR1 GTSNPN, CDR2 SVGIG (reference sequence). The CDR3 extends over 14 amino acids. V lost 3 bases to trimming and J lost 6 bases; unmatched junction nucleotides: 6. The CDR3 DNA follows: TGTGCCTGGAGGGCTGGGACTAGGGCCGGGGAGCTGTTTTTT. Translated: CAWRAGTRAGELFF.

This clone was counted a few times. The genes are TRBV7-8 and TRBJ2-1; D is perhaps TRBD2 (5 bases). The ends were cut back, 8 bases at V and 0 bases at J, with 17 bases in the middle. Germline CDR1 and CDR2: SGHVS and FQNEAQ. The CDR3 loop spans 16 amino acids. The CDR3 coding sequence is TGTGCCAGCGGAACTCGGGGAACTGACTCCTACAATGAGCAGTTCTTC. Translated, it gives CASGTRGTDSYNEQFF.

The CDR3 DNA sequence: TGTGCCAGCAAGTTGACAGGGGAGGACTATGGCTACACCTTC. Translating it yields CASKLTGEDYGYTF. The chain carries TRBV28 and TRBJ1-2, with 8 bases lining up with TRBD1. This CDR3 spans 14 amino acids. Germline V gene sequence: CDR1 MDHEN, CDR2 SYDVKM. J lost 3 bases, V lost 7 bases, and 7 bases had no gene match.

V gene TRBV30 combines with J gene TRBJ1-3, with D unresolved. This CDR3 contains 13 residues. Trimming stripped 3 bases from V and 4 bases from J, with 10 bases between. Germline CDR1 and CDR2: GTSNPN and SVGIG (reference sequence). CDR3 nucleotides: TGTGCCTGGAGACTTGGGCAGGGAAACACCATATATTTT. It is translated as CAWRLGQGNTIYF. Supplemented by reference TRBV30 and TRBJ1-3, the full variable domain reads SQTIHQWPATLVQPVGSPLSLECTVEGTSNPNLYWYRQAAGRGLQLLFYSVGIGQISSEVPQNLSASRPQDRQFILSSKKLLLSDSGFYLCAWRLGQGNTIYFGEGSWLTVV.

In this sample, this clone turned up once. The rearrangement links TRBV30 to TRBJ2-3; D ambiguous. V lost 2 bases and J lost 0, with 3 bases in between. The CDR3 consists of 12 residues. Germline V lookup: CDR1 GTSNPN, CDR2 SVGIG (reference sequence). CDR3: CAWSFSTDTQYF. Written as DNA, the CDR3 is TGTGCCTGGAGTTTCAGCACAGATACGCAGTATTTT.

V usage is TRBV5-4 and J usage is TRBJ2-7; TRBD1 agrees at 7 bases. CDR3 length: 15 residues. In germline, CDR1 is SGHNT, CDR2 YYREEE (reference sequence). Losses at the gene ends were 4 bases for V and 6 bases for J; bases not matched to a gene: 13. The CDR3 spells CASSRRTGELGEQYF. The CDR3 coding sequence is TGTGCCAGCAGCCGTCGAACAGGGGAACTGGGCGAGCAGTACTTC.

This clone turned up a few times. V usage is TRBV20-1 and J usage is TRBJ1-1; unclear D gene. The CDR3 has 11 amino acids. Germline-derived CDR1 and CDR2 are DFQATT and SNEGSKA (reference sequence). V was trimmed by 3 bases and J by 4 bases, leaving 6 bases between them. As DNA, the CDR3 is TGCAGTGCTAGGGGTGCCACTGAAGCTTTCTTT. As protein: CSARGATEAFF.

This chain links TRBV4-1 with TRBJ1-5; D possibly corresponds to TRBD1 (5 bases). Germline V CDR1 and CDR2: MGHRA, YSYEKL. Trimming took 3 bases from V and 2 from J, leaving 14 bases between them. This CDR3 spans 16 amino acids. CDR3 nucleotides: TGCGCCAGCAGCCAGAGGGGTCAGGGCCGCAATCAGCCCCAGCATTTT. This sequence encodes CASSQRGQGRNQPQHF.

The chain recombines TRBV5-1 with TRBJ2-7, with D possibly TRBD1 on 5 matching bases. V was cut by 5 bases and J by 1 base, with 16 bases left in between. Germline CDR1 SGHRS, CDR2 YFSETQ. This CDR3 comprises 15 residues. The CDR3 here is CASSSGHRQSYEQYF. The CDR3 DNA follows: TGCGCCAGCAGTTCTGGACACCGACAATCCTACGAGCAGTACTTC.

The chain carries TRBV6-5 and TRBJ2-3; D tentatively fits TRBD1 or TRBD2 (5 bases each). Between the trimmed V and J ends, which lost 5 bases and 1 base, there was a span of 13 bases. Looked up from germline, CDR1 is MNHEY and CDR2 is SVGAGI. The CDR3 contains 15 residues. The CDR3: CASSGLGAGTDTQYF. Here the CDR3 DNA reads TGTGCCAGCAGTGGCCTCGGGGCCGGCACAGATACGCAGTATTTT.

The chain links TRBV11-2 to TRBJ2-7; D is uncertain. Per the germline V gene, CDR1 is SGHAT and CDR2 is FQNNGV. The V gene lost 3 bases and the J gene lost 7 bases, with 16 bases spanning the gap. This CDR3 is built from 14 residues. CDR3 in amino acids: CASSFQRISGEQYF. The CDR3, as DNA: TGTGCCAGCAGCTTTCAAAGGATCTCTGGGGAGCAGTACTTC.

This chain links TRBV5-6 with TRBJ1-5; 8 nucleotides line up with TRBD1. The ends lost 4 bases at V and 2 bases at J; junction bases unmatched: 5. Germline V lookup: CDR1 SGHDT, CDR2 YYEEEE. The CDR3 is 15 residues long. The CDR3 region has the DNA TGTGCCAGCAGCGCCGACAGGGGTGGCAATCAGCCCCAGCATTTT. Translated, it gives CASSADRGGNQPQHF.

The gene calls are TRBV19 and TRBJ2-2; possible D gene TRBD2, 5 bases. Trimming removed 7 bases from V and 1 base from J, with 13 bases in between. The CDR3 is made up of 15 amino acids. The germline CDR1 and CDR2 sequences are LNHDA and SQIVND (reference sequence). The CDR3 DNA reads TGTGCCAGTACCCCACGAGCGGTGAACACCGGGGAGCTGTTTTTT. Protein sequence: CASTPRAVNTGELFF.

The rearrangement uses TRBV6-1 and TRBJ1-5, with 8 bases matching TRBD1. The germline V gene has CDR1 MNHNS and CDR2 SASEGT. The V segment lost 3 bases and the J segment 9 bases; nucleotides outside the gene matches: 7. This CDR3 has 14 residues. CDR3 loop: CASSEGTGATPQHF. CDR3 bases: TGTGCCAGCAGTGAGGGGACAGGAGCGACGCCCCAGCATTTT.

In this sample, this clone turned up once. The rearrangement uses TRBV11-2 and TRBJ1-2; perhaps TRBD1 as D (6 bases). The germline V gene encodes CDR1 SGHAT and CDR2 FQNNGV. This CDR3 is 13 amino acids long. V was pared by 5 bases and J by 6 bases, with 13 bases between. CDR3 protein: CASSPRGRNGYTF. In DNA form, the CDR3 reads TGTGCCAGCAGCCCCAGGGGACGGAATGGCTACACCTTC.

The CDR3 DNA sequence: TGTGCCAGCAGTACCCGAGGAGGTAGGACCACAGATACGCAGTATTTT. This sequence encodes CASSTRGGRTTDTQYF. The V call is TRBV28, the J call TRBJ2-3, with D possibly being TRBD2 (5 bases). Trimming stripped 5 bases from V and 2 bases from J, with 17 bases between. Looked up from germline, CDR1 is MDHEN and CDR2 is SYDVKM. The CDR3 is 16 amino acids. Based on the CDR3 plus reference TRBV28 and TRBJ2-3, the full variable domain is DVKVTQSSRYLVKRTGEKVFLECVQDMDHENMFWYRQDPGLGLRLIYFSYDVKMKEKGDIPEGYSVSREKKERFSLILESASTNQTSMYLCASSTRGGRTTDTQYFGPGTRLTVL.